These 21 T cell receptor beta chains were sequenced from one sample in a study of T cell responses to AZD1222 COVID-19 vaccine. Data came from immunoSEQ multiplex PCR; TCRdb stores just in-frame clones and leaves some out. The sample includes 150,000 or so clones, about 87% of them seen just once. This specimen was peripheral blood, taken on day 0 of AZD1222 vaccination. These receptors all come from an adult in good health.

V is TRBV5-6 and J is TRBJ2-7; no clear D. V lost 0 bases to trimming and J lost 0 bases, with 16 bases between them. Germline assignment: CDR1 SGHDT and CDR2 YYEEEE. This CDR3 is built from 17 residues. CDR3 in amino acids: CASSLVGLGKSSYEQYF. In nucleotides, the CDR3 is TGTGCCAGCAGCTTGGTGGGTCTGGGGAAGAGCTCCTACGAGCAGTACTTC.

The V gene is TRBV15, the J gene TRBJ1-1; no reliable D call. V dropped 5 bases and J dropped 4 bases, with 11 bases sitting between them. CDR3 length equals 13 residues. Germline values: CDR1 LNHNV, CDR2 YYDKDF (reference sequence). The CDR3 reads CATSSPWGTEAFF. The DNA for the CDR3 is TGTGCCACCAGCTCGCCTTGGGGCACTGAAGCTTTCTTT.

This clone was seen a handful of times. The chain links TRBV30 to TRBJ2-7; a weak D match, TRBD1 (5 bases). CDR3 size: 11 residues. Germline V gene sequence: CDR1 GTSNPN, CDR2 SVGIG (reference sequence). Trimming stripped 6 bases from V and 2 bases from J, with 8 bases between. As DNA, the CDR3 is TGTGCCTGTTCCAGGGCCTACGAGCAGTACTTC. This encodes CACSRAYEQYF. The variable domain in full, with the rest retrieved from reference TRBV30 and TRBJ2-7, is SQTIHQWPATLVQPVGSPLSLECTVEGTSNPNLYWYRQAAGRGLQLLFYSVGIGQISSEVPQNLSASRPQDRQFILSSKKLLLSDSGFYLCACSRAYEQYFGPGTRLTVT.

The chain recombines TRBV11-1 with TRBJ1-1; TRBD1 matches 7 bases. Trimming cost V 3 bases and J 3 bases; bases outside gene matches: 4. The CDR3 totals 14 residues. Per germline, CDR1 SGHAT and CDR2 FQDESV (reference sequence). CDR3 sequence: CASSLARGYTEAFF. In DNA, the CDR3 is TGTGCCAGCAGCTTGGCCAGGGGGTACACTGAAGCTTTCTTT.

The table lists this clone with a count of one. J is TRBJ1-1 and V is TRBV5-5; D is ambiguous. The CDR3 spans 13 residues. V lost 2 bases and J lost 4, with 9 bases in between. CDR1 SGHKS and CDR2 YYEKEE come from the germline V gene (reference sequence). The CDR3 loop is CASSFWETTEAFF. The CDR3 bases are TGTGCCAGCAGCTTTTGGGAGACCACTGAAGCTTTCTTT.

The gene calls are TRBV6-5 and TRBJ1-1; the D is unclear. Trimming left V 1 base short and J 5 bases short, with 8 bases between. Germline CDR1 MNHEY, CDR2 SVGAGI. The CDR3 spans 13 residues. In nucleotides, the CDR3 is TGTGCCAGCAGTTACTTTCCGGGAACTGAAGCTTTCTTT. This codes for CASSYFPGTEAFF.

The chain has TRBV18 and TRBJ2-2; 9 nucleotides line up with TRBD1. This CDR3 has 16 residues. Germline values: CDR1 KGHSH, CDR2 LQKENI. J lost 5 bases, V lost 1 base, and 5 bases had no gene match. The CDR3 DNA is TGTGCCAGCTCACCACGGGACAGGGACTCTACCGGGGAGCTGTTTTTT. Its protein product is CASSPRDRDSTGELFF.

The chain has TRBV6-5 and TRBJ1-1; no definite D call. This CDR3 is 14 amino acids long. The germline V gene has CDR1 MNHEY and CDR2 SVGAGI. Trimming left V 0 bases short and J 3 bases short, with 8 bases between. The CDR3 region is CASSYSGGDTEAFF. As DNA, the CDR3 is TGTGCCAGCAGTTACTCCGGCGGTGACACTGAAGCTTTCTTT.

The genes are TRBV5-4 and TRBJ1-2; 8 nucleotides agree with TRBD1. The germline gives CDR1 SGHNT, CDR2 YYREEE (reference sequence). V shed 0 bases and J 6 bases; nucleotides not matched to a gene: 7. The CDR3 has 15 amino acids. The CDR3 loop is CASSLGATGDDGYTF. The CDR3 coding sequence is TGTGCCAGCAGCTTGGGCGCGACAGGGGACGATGGCTACACCTTC. The entire variable domain, with the rest obtained from reference TRBV5-4 and TRBJ1-2, is as follows: ETGVTQSPTHLIKTRGQQVTLRCSSQSGHNTVSWYQQALGQGPQFIFQYYREEENGRGNFPPRFSGLQFPNYSSELNVNALELDDSALYLCASSLGATGDDGYTFGSGTRLTVV.

Only one count was recorded for this clone. The chain employs TRBV27 and TRBJ2-3; D is perhaps TRBD1 (6 bases). V lost 3 bases and J 0 bases, leaving 13 bases between the germline ends. Germline CDR1 reads MNHEY; CDR2 reads SMNVEV (reference sequence). The CDR3 sequence is 16 residues long. CDR3 amino acids: CASSFSTGQSTDTQYF. The DNA of the CDR3 is TGTGCCAGCAGTTTTAGTACTGGACAGAGCACAGATACGCAGTATTTT.

The V gene is TRBV5-4, the J gene TRBJ1-2, with no clear D. Trimming removed 4 bases from V and 8 bases from J, with 24 bases in between. This CDR3 spans 16 amino acids. Germline loops: CDR1 SGHNT, CDR2 YYREEE (reference sequence). CDR3 DNA: TGTGCCAGCAGCGTGAACGGCCGGGAATCTGCTAGGGGCTACACCTTC. Translation gives CASSVNGRESARGYTF.

The V call is TRBV24-1, the J call TRBJ2-2, with D possibly called TRBD1 or TRBD2 (5 bases each). Germline CDR1 KGHDR, CDR2 SFDVKD. V lost 4 bases to trimming and J lost 2 bases, with 10 bases between them. CDR3 size: 15 residues. In DNA form, the CDR3 reads TGTGCCACCAGTGAGGCCGGGACCAACACCGGGGAGCTGTTTTTT. Its translation: CATSEAGTNTGELFF.

In DNA, the CDR3 is TGTGCCAGTATGGGACAAGGTCTAGAAGAGCAGTACTTC. Residues: CASMGQGLEEQYF. The chain links TRBV19 to TRBJ2-7; D may be TRBD1 (6 bases). Germline V gene lookup returns CDR1 LNHDA and CDR2 SQIVND (reference sequence). The CDR3 loop spans 13 amino acids. The V end was cut by 7 bases, the J end by 7 bases, with 17 bases between.

This chain links TRBV7-2 with TRBJ2-5; 7 bases fit TRBD2. Germline CDR1 reads SGHTA; CDR2 reads FQGNSA. J gave up 1 base and V 7 bases, and 9 bases lay outside the gene matches. The CDR3 runs 15 residues. In nucleotides, the CDR3 is TGTGCCAGCACCCGTGGGGGGAGGGGCCAAGAGACCCAGTACTTC. It encodes CASTRGGRGQETQYF.

This chain joins TRBV21-1 and TRBJ2-7; the DNA was not used to check the table's D call, TRBD1. TRBV21-1 is flagged as a pseudogene. The CDR3 loop spans 15 amino acids. The CDR3 loop is CASSKGNRPLYEQYF. The CDR3 nucleotides read TGTGCCAGCAGCAAAGGGAACAGGCCCTTATACGAGCAGTACTTC.

The rearrangement joins TRBV5-4 to TRBJ2-1; tentatively, D is TRBD1 (6 bases). CDR1 and CDR2 from the germline V gene are SGHNT and YYREEE (reference sequence). The CDR3 contains 13 residues. Trimming took 0 bases from V and 10 from J, leaving 11 bases between them. CDR3 region: CASSLGQAGEQFF. DNA of the CDR3: TGTGCCAGCAGCTTGGGACAGGCCGGGGAGCAGTTCTTC.

In its sample, this clone was seen once. The chain recombines TRBV5-5 with TRBJ1-1; 12 bases agree with TRBD1. V gave up 1 base and J gave up 11 bases; unmatched junction bases: 3. CDR1 is SGHKS and CDR2 is YYEKEE in the germline V gene (reference sequence). This CDR3 is built from 13 residues. CDR3 sequence reads: CASSLRDRGHAFF. CDR3 sequence (DNA): TGTGCCAGCAGCTTGAGGGACAGGGGGCACGCTTTCTTT.

The chain has TRBV5-4 and TRBJ2-4; D call uncertain. The CDR3 contains 12 residues. CDR1 is SGHNT and CDR2 is YYREEE in the germline V gene (reference sequence). Trimming stripped 6 bases from V and 3 bases from J, with 7 bases between. The CDR3 DNA reads TGTGCCAGCATATCGGACAAAAACATTCAGTACTTC. Amino acids: CASISDKNIQYF.

V is TRBV24-1 and J is TRBJ2-1, with 8 bases that match TRBD1. Unmatched junction bases numbered 6, after V lost 7 bases and J lost 2 bases. The CDR3 is 15 amino acids. Per germline, CDR1 KGHDR and CDR2 SFDVKD. The CDR3 nucleotides are TGTGCCACCAGACAGGGGGATAACCCCTACAATGAGCAGTTCTTC. Encoded protein: CATRQGDNPYNEQFF.

V and J are TRBV7-3 and TRBJ2-7, with D unresolved. V dropped 0 bases and J dropped 4 bases, with 7 bases sitting between them. Per germline, CDR1 SGHTA and CDR2 FQGTGA. The CDR3 is 13 residues long. CDR3 in amino acids: CASSLTNGYEQYF. CDR3 bases: TGTGCCAGCAGCTTAACGAACGGATACGAGCAGTACTTC.

This chain joins TRBV7-9 and TRBJ2-7; unclear D gene. The CDR3 contains 12 residues. Trimming removed 7 bases at V and 3 bases at J, with 10 bases between. CDR1 is SEHNR, CDR2 FQNEAQ, per germline (reference sequence). The CDR3 loop reads CASTSKSYEQYF. CDR3 nucleotide sequence: TGTGCCAGCACCTCCAAGAGCTACGAGCAGTACTTC.